These T cell receptor beta chains were read from a single sample in a study of regulatory T cells in long-lasting Graves disease. A single record per CDR3 protein comes from TCRdb applying MiXCR to the multiplex PCR reads. The table records about 470,000 distinct CDR3 sequences, about 15% of them present only once. The same data also contributed to another study, on T cells in Graves' hyperthyroidism and ophthalmopathy.

The material sequenced was peripheral blood mononuclear cells (PBMCs), taken at new diagnosis, from a patient treated with antithyroid drugs. These receptor sequences come from a woman in her twenties or thirties with Graves disease. Each CDR3 is given with its conserved first and last residue. D genes are given only for firm matches. Clone size appears in some rows only: once, few, many, or a class for an expanded clone.

CDR3 DNA: TGTGCCAGCAGCTCGACAGGTCACGGCTACACCTTC
CDR3 protein: CASSSTGHGYTF
J gene: TRBJ1-2
clone size: .
V gene: TRBV27
D gene: .

CDR3 DNA: TGTGCCTGGAGTGTCGAGGGAGGGGCCCCTAGCACAGATACGCAGTATTTT
CDR3 protein: CAWSVEGGAPSTDTQYF
J gene: TRBJ2-3
clone size: many
V gene: TRBV30
D gene: TRBD2

CDR3 DNA: TGCAGTGCTGGGCTAGCGGTCGCAGATACGCAGTATTTT
CDR3 protein: CSAGLAVADTQYF
J gene: TRBJ2-3
clone size: .
V gene: TRBV20-1
D gene: TRBD2

CDR3 DNA: TGTGCCACTTCGTGGTTGGCCGAGCAGTACTTC
CDR3 protein: CATSWLAEQYF
J gene: TRBJ2-7
clone size: few
V gene: TRBV6-2/TRBV6-3
D gene: .

CDR3 DNA: TGTGCCAGCAGTCGCCACCCCCCTAGCGTGTGGGAGCAGTACTTC
CDR3 protein: CASSRHPPSVWEQYF
J gene: TRBJ2-7
clone size: many
V gene: TRBV28
D gene: .

CDR3 DNA: TGTGCCAGCAGTTACTCGTCGGACAGACCTCGCTATGGCTACACCTTC
CDR3 protein: CASSYSSDRPRYGYTF
J gene: TRBJ1-2
clone size: many
V gene: TRBV6-5
D gene: .

CDR3 DNA: TGTGCCAGCAGCCAAGATACAACCTACGAGCAGTACTTC
CDR3 protein: CASSQDTTYEQYF
J gene: TRBJ2-7
clone size: many
V gene: TRBV3-1
D gene: .

CDR3 DNA: TGTGCCAGCGGGTCGGACAGGGGAAAGACCCAGTACTTC
CDR3 protein: CASGSDRGKTQYF
J gene: TRBJ2-5
clone size: many
V gene: TRBV27
D gene: TRBD1

CDR3 DNA: TGTGCCAGTCAGGACAGGGGCCCTACTAACTATGGCTACACCTTC
CDR3 protein: CASQDRGPTNYGYTF
J gene: TRBJ1-2
clone size: .
V gene: TRBV19
D gene: TRBD1

CDR3 DNA: TGTGCCAGCCAGGGACCCGGGGAGCTGTTTTTT
CDR3 protein: CASQGPGELFF
J gene: TRBJ2-2
clone size: many
V gene: TRBV27
D gene: .

CDR3 DNA: TGTGCCAGCAGCTCAGGGTACGATGGCTACACCTTC
CDR3 protein: CASSSGYDGYTF
J gene: TRBJ1-2
clone size: few
V gene: TRBV28
D gene: .

CDR3 DNA: TGTGCCAGCATCCCGACTAGCGGGAGGGAGAATGAGCAGTTCTTC
CDR3 protein: CASIPTSGRENEQFF
J gene: TRBJ2-1
clone size: .
V gene: TRBV12-3/TRBV12-4
D gene: TRBD2

CDR3 DNA: TGCAGTGCTTCGACAGGGGGAGGGTCACCCCTCCACTTT
CDR3 protein: CSASTGGGSPLHF
J gene: TRBJ1-6
clone size: many
V gene: TRBV20-1
D gene: TRBD1

CDR3 DNA: TGTGCCAGCAGTGTCCTAGCGACGTATGAGCAGTTCTTC
CDR3 protein: CASSVLATYEQFF
J gene: TRBJ2-1
clone size: few
V gene: TRBV6-1
D gene: .

CDR3 DNA: TGTGCCAGCAGCTGGCCGGGACTAGCGTTGAACAATGAGCAGTTCTTC
CDR3 protein: CASSWPGLALNNEQFF
J gene: TRBJ2-1
clone size: many
V gene: TRBV13
D gene: TRBD2

CDR3 DNA: TGCGCCAGCAGCGCGACTCTTAAACAGGGTTCTGGGGCCAACGTCCTGACTTTC
CDR3 protein: CASSATLKQGSGANVLTF
J gene: TRBJ2-6
clone size: .
V gene: TRBV5-1
D gene: .

CDR3 DNA: TGTGCCATCAACCCAAAATCGAGCTGGAAGATTAACACCGGGGAGCTGTTTTTT
CDR3 protein: CAINPKSSWKINTGELFF
J gene: TRBJ2-2
clone size: .
V gene: TRBV10-3
D gene: .

CDR3 DNA: TGTGCCAGCAGGATGAGGAATCAGCCCCAGCATTTT
CDR3 protein: CASRMRNQPQHF
J gene: TRBJ1-5
clone size: many
V gene: TRBV12-3/TRBV12-4
D gene: .

CDR3 DNA: TGTGCCAGCAGCGAGTGGGGGGGCGAGAGCACTGAAGCTTTCTTT
CDR3 protein: CASSEWGGESTEAFF
J gene: TRBJ1-1
clone size: many
V gene: TRBV27
D gene: .

CDR3 DNA: TGTGCCAGCAGCGAGGGACGCGCGGGGCAATTAGGGAAGCAGTTCTTC
CDR3 protein: CASSEGRAGQLGKQFF
J gene: TRBJ2-1
clone size: .
V gene: TRBV6-2/TRBV6-3
D gene: .

CDR3 DNA: TGCGCCAGCAGCTCCGGGACAGACGGAAACACCATATATTTT
CDR3 protein: CASSSGTDGNTIYF
J gene: TRBJ1-3
clone size: .
V gene: TRBV5-1
D gene: TRBD1

CDR3 DNA: TGTGCCAGCAGTTCCACCGGGTCTGGCACAGATACGCAGTATTTT
CDR3 protein: CASSSTGSGTDTQYF
J gene: TRBJ2-3
clone size: .
V gene: TRBV12-3/TRBV12-4
D gene: .

CDR3 DNA: TGTGCCAGCAGCGTAGGGGGACAGGGGTCCAATGAGCAGTTCTTC
CDR3 protein: CASSVGGQGSNEQFF
J gene: TRBJ2-1
clone size: few
V gene: TRBV9
D gene: TRBD1

CDR3 DNA: TGTGCCTGGAGTGTCCAGGGGCAGCCCCAGCATTTT
CDR3 protein: CAWSVQGQPQHF
J gene: TRBJ1-5
clone size: many
V gene: TRBV30
D gene: .

CDR3 DNA: TGTGCCAGCAGTGATGGGACGGGCAACACTGAAGCTTTCTTT
CDR3 protein: CASSDGTGNTEAFF
J gene: TRBJ1-1
clone size: once
V gene: TRBV6-1
D gene: .

CDR3 DNA: TGCGCCAGCAGCCCAACTAGCGTGATACAAGAGACCCAGTACTTC
CDR3 protein: CASSPTSVIQETQYF
J gene: TRBJ2-5
clone size: few
V gene: TRBV4-1
D gene: TRBD2

CDR3 DNA: TGTGCCAGCTCACCCTCAACAGCCTACTCCTACAATGAGCAGTTCTTC
CDR3 protein: CASSPSTAYSYNEQFF
J gene: TRBJ2-1
clone size: many
V gene: TRBV18
D gene: .

CDR3 DNA: TGTGCCAGCAGCCCCGGACTAGCGGGAGGGCCGTACGCTTACGAGCAGTACTTC
CDR3 protein: CASSPGLAGGPYAYEQYF
J gene: TRBJ2-7
clone size: .
V gene: TRBV5-6
D gene: TRBD2

CDR3 DNA: TGTGCCAGCTCACCAACTCGGGGACTAGCCCACGGCCAGAGCTCCTACGAGCAGTACTTC
CDR3 protein: CASSPTRGLAHGQSSYEQYF
J gene: TRBJ2-7
clone size: few
V gene: TRBV18
D gene: TRBD2

CDR3 DNA: TGTGCCAGCAGCACCGGACTAGCGGCTTATTACGAGCAGTACTTC
CDR3 protein: CASSTGLAAYYEQYF
J gene: TRBJ2-7
clone size: many
V gene: TRBV11-2
D gene: TRBD2

CDR3 DNA: TGTGCCAGCACCCCCCGCGGGAGGGCCGTAGGATACAATGAGCAGTTCTTC
CDR3 protein: CASTPRGRAVGYNEQFF
J gene: TRBJ2-1
clone size: many
V gene: TRBV12-3/TRBV12-4
D gene: TRBD2

CDR3 DNA: TGTGCCAGCAGTCACTCGACAGAGGGGAACACTGAAGCTTTCTTT
CDR3 protein: CASSHSTEGNTEAFF
J gene: TRBJ1-1
clone size: many
V gene: TRBV28
D gene: .

CDR3 DNA: TGCAGCGTTGCCTCCGGGACTAGCGGGCCGAACACCGGGGAGCTGTTTTTT
CDR3 protein: CSVASGTSGPNTGELFF
J gene: TRBJ2-2
clone size: many
V gene: TRBV29-1
D gene: TRBD2

CDR3 DNA: TGTGCCAGCAGCGTCTACGGGGGAGCGGTCACCGGGGAGCTGTTTTTT
CDR3 protein: CASSVYGGAVTGELFF
J gene: TRBJ2-2
clone size: many
V gene: TRBV7-9
D gene: .

CDR3 DNA: TGTGCCAGCAGCTTAGGGGCCAGTACTGAAAAACTGTTTTTT
CDR3 protein: CASSLGASTEKLFF
J gene: TRBJ1-4
clone size: many
V gene: TRBV11-2
D gene: .

CDR3 DNA: TGTGCCAGCAGTTCCGGTGACTCTAGAACAGATACGCAGTATTTT
CDR3 protein: CASSSGDSRTDTQYF
J gene: TRBJ2-3
clone size: many
V gene: TRBV12-3/TRBV12-4
D gene: .

CDR3 DNA: TGTGCCAGCAGCCAAGGTGGCGGGGTGGCAGATACGCAGTATTTT
CDR3 protein: CASSQGGGVADTQYF
J gene: TRBJ2-3
clone size: .
V gene: TRBV4-2
D gene: .

CDR3 DNA: TGTGCCAGCAGCCCGAGCACGGGGGCCTACGAGCAGTACTTC
CDR3 protein: CASSPSTGAYEQYF
J gene: TRBJ2-7
clone size: .
V gene: TRBV7-8
D gene: .

CDR3 DNA: TGTGCCAGCAGGCTAGGACAGAGCACAGATACGCAGTATTTT
CDR3 protein: CASRLGQSTDTQYF
J gene: TRBJ2-3
clone size: .
V gene: TRBV6-1
D gene: .

CDR3 DNA: TGCGCCAGCAGCTTAGAGGGGGTGTTTGGCAACAATGAGCAGTTCTTC
CDR3 protein: CASSLEGVFGNNEQFF
J gene: TRBJ2-1
clone size: many
V gene: TRBV5-1
D gene: .

CDR3 DNA: TGTGCCAGCAGTGAAGGGGGCTCCGACACCGGGGAGCTGTTTTTT
CDR3 protein: CASSEGGSDTGELFF
J gene: TRBJ2-2
clone size: few
V gene: TRBV25-1
D gene: .

CDR3 DNA: TGCGCCAGCAGCCAAGATCGGGACGGGAGTAAGGCCAATGAGCAGTTCTTC
CDR3 protein: CASSQDRDGSKANEQFF
J gene: TRBJ2-1
clone size: .
V gene: TRBV4-1
D gene: .

CDR3 DNA: TGTGCCAGCAGCTTAGAGTCCTGGGGGATGGCCGACCTAAACCCGAATGAGCAGTTCTTC
CDR3 protein: CASSLESWGMADLNPNEQFF
J gene: TRBJ2-1
clone size: .
V gene: TRBV11-3
D gene: .

CDR3 DNA: TGTGCCAGCTCAGGGAGCGGGAGGGATCAAAACTCCTACGAGCAGTACTTC
CDR3 protein: CASSGSGRDQNSYEQYF
J gene: TRBJ2-7
clone size: many
V gene: TRBV18
D gene: TRBD2

CDR3 DNA: TGTGCCAGCAGCCGGGACTCCGCTAGCACAGATACGCAGTATTTT
CDR3 protein: CASSRDSASTDTQYF
J gene: TRBJ2-3
clone size: few
V gene: TRBV5-4
D gene: .